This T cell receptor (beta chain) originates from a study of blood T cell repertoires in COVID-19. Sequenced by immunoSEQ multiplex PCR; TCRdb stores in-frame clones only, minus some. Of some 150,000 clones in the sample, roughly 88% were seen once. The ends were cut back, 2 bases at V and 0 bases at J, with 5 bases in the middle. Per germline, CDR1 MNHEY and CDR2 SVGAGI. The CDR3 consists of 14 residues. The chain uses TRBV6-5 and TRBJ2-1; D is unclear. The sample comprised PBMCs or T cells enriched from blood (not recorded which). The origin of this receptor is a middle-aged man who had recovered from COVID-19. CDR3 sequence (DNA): TGTGCCAGCAGTTACCGGAGCTCCTACAATGAGCAGTTCTTC. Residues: CASSYRSSYNEQFF.